Detailed here is one T cell receptor beta chain. Its target antigen remains unknown. Base-call qualities are not available, and no considerably larger clone is one nucleotide away. Measured from the cysteine to the phenylalanine, the CDR3 is 14 residues long. The only DNA kept is the CDR3, 42 bases in frame from the first base. CDR1 and CDR2, per the germline V gene (reference sequence), are MNHEY and SMNVEV. The V end loses 3 bases and the J end loses 1 base, and a stretch of 7 bases separates them. CD8 naive samples consisted of CD45RO-negative cells that were positively selected for CCR7, yielding a CD45RA+CCR7+ population without TemRA cells. The donors were healthy, HIV-negative adults who had no recently reported acute infections or vaccinations. Every donor was a Caucasian adult residing in Nashville, Tennessee, USA. Blood was collected by leukapheresis, and PBMCs were isolated by Ficoll-Histopaque density gradient centrifugation and then cryopreserved in liquid nitrogen vapor phase. Purity and quantity of every magnetically sorted T cell population were checked by analytical flow cytometry. From each sorted fraction, genomic DNA was isolated and quantified by UV absorbance on a Nanodrop 2000c.

The data were taken from a study of shared clonotypes between healthy human individuals (dated by TCRdb to 2020 to 2021). Concerning the study at large: The cohort comprised a couple of women and three men aged 18 to 49 years. Leukapheresis yielded between about 0.94 and 8.9 billion PBMCs per donor. To increase sequencing depth and limit assay-specific biases, TCR repertoire library preparation and sequencing were carried out by different laboratories using diverse techniques. Blood TCR repertoires of about five healthy adults were deeply sequenced to estimate repertoire size and the extent of clonotype sharing between individuals. For each donor, CD4 naive and CD4 memory were each run on three plates, CD8 naive on two plates, and CD8 memory on one plate. On the study overall, not on this receptor specifically: Only blood was sampled, and tissue TCR repertoires likely differ from those in blood. Rarefaction of sorted-subset datasets indicated incomplete sequencing despite the large sequencing depth. Estimated clonotype richness was generally larger for naive than for memory subsets. Compared with non-shared clonotypes, clonotypes shared by all four sorted-subset donors had higher generation probabilities. Across a handful of donors, around 5.4% of naive CD4, approximately 4% of naive CD8, 2.3% of memory CD4, and about 0.44% of memory CD8 clonotypes were shared. Based on pairwise subsampling, the degree of clonotype sharing among donors was expected to be affected by sequencing depth. Because the study included only a small number of donors, the genetic and exposure-history diversity represented was limited.

Using the deep immunoSEQ assay, TCR CDR3 regions were amplified from genomic DNA by multiplex PCR. Extracted genomic DNA from each cell subset was spread evenly across all wells of several immunoSEQ 96-well plates, with each plate serving as a replicate. For sorted subsets, 200 to 250 ng of genomic DNA, equivalent to some 33,000 T cell genomes, went into each replicate PCR. The purified libraries were quantified using a Qubit 3.0 fluorometer, sized with a Bioanalyzer 2100, and then quantified again using the KAPA Library Quantification kit. Each immunoSEQ 96-well plate was sequenced on its own single-read 150-cycle Illumina NextSeq 550 flow cell. In the authors' own workflow: Because the immunoSEQ output held only junctional sequences and lacked quality scores, the filtering could not match the filtering applied to full-length reads. To assign V/J genes and CDR3, sequences were annotated using PyIR, a Python wrapper for IgBLAST v1.9, with IMGT germline references. Reads were filtered out if the reads had weak V/J assignments (E-value above 1e-6), no CDR3, stop codons, out-of-frame junctions, or ambiguous translated residues. V3J clonotypes were defined by identical inferred V gene, J gene, and CDR3 amino acid sequence. Percentage overlap between repertoires was calculated by dividing the number of shared unique clonotypes by the size of the smaller repertoire. Three approaches were used to assess repertoire richness: RTK rarefaction, the Chao1 estimator, and Recon v2.1 estimates of unobserved clonotypes. Generation probabilities for all TCRbeta clonotypes obtained by the gDNA method from a handful of donors were computed using OLGA. Held by TCRdb, this immuneACCESS table contains in-frame sequences only and omits some clones. Under half of the omission traces to an unresolved V gene where checked; the cause of the rest is unknown. V, J and clone size derive from that table, while D and trimming were established from the DNA sequence. In this sample the table shows roughly 1,800,000 clones, around 96% of which occur a single time. 1% to 1.5% of the sample goes to the ten largest clones.

The receptor's source is a man younger than 35 in good health. Rearrangement joined TRBV27 to TRBJ2-1; the best D guess is TRBD2, with 5 bases matching. The material sequenced was naive CD8+ T cells sorted from blood. The sample's cell subset or site, from its label and the paper: CD45RA+CCR7+. The encoded CDR3 is CASSFEGSYNEQFF. Read as DNA, the sequence is TGTGCCAGCAGTTTTGAGGGTTCCTACAATGAGCAGTTCTTC.